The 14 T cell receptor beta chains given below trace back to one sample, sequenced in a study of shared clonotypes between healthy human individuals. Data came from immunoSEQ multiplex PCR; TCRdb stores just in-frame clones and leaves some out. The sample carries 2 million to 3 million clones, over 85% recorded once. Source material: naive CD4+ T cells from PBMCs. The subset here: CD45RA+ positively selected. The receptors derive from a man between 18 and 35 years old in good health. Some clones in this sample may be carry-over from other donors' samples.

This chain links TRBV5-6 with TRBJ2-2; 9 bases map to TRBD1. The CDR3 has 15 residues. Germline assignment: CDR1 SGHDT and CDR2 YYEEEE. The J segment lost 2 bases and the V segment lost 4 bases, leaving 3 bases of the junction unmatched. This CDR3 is CASSDTGGNTGELFF. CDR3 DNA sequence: TGTGCCAGCAGCGATACAGGGGGCAACACCGGGGAGCTGTTTTTT.

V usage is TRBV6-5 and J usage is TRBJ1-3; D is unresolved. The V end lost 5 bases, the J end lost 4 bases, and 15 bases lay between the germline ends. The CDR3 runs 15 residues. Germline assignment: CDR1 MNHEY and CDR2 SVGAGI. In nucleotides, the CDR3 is TGTGCCAGCAGTCAAGGGAAGGGCCTCGGAAACACCATATATTTT. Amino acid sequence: CASSQGKGLGNTIYF.

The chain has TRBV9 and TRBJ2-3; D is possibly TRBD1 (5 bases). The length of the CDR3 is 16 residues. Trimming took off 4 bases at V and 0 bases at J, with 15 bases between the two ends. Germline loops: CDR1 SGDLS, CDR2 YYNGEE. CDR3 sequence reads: CASSPQDSLSTDTQYF. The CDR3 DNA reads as TGTGCCAGCAGCCCCCAAGACAGTCTTAGCACAGATACGCAGTATTTT.

CDR3 loop: CASSSAGGLRRNTEAFF. CDR3 in DNA: TGCGCCAGCAGCTCCGCAGGGGGTTTAAGGAGGAACACTGAAGCTTTCTTT. The V and J genes are TRBV5-1 and TRBJ1-1; TRBD1 aligns across 7 bases. Germline V gene data show CDR1 as SGHRS and CDR2 as YFSETQ. The ends lost 3 bases at V and 1 base at J; junction bases unmatched: 12. The CDR3 has 17 amino acids.

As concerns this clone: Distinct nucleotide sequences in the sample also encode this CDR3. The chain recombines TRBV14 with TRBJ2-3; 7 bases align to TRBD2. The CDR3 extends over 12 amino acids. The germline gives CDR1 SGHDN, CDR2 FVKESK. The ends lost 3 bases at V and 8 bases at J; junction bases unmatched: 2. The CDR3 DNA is TGTGCCAGCAGCCAGGGGAGGGGTACGCAGTATTTT. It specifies CASSQGRGTQYF.

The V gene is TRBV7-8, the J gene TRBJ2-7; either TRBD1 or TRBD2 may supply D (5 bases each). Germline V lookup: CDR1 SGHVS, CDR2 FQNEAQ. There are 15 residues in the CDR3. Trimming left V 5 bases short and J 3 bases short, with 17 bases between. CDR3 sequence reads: CASSKYQGPSYEQYF. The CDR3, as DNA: TGTGCCAGCAGCAAATACCAGGGACCGAGCTACGAGCAGTACTTC.

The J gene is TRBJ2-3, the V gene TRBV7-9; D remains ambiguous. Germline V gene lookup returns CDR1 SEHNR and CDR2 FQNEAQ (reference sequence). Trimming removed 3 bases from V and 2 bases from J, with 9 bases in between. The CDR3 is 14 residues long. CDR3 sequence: CASSFGSITDTQYF. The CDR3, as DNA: TGTGCCAGCAGCTTCGGGTCTATCACAGATACGCAGTATTTT.

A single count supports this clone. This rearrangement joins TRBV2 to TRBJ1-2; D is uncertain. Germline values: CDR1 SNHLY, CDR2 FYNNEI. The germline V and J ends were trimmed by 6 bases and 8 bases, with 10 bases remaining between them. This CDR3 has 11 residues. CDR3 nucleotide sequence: TGTGCCAGCAGGGAGCTACAGGGCTACACCTTC. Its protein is CASRELQGYTF.

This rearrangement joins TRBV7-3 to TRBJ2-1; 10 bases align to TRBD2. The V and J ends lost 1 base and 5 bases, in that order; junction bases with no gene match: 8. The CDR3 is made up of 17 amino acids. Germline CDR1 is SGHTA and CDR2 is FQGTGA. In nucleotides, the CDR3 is TGTGCCAGCAGCTTAAGAGCCGGGACTAGCGACCACAATGAGCAGTTCTTC. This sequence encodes CASSLRAGTSDHNEQFF.

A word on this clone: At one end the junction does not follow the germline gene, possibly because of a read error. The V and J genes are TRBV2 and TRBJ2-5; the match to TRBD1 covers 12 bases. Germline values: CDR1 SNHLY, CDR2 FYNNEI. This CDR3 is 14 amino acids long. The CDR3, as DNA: TGTGCCAACTCCGGGACAGGGGGCCAAGGGACCCAGTACTTC. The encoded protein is CANSGTGGQGTQYF.

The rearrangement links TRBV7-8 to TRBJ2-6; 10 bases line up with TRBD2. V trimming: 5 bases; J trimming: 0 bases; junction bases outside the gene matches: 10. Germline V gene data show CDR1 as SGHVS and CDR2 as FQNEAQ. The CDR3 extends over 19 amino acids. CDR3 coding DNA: TGTGCCAGCAGCCCCCAGGCACTAGCGGGATACTCTGGGGCCAACGTCCTGACTTTC. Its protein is CASSPQALAGYSGANVLTF.

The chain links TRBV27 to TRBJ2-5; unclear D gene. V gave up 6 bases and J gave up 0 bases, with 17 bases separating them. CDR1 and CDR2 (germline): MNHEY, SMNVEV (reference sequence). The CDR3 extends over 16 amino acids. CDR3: CASSPRPRPNQETQYF. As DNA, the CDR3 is TGTGCCAGCAGCCCTAGGCCGCGGCCTAACCAAGAGACCCAGTACTTC.

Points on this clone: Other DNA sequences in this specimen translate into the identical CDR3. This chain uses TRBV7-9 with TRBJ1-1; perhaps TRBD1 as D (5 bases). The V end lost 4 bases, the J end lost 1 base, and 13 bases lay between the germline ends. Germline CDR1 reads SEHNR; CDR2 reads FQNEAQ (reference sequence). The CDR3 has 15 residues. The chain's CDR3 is CASSSSGTANTEAFF. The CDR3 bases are TGTGCCAGCAGCTCATCAGGGACGGCGAACACTGAAGCTTTCTTT.

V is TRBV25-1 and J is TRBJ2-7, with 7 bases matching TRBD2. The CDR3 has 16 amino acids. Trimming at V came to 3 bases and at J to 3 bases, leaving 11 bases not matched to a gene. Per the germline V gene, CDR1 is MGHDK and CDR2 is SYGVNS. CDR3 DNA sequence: TGTGCCAGCAGTGATTCCGGGGGGTCGGTCGGCTACGAGCAGTACTTC. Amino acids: CASSDSGGSVGYEQYF.